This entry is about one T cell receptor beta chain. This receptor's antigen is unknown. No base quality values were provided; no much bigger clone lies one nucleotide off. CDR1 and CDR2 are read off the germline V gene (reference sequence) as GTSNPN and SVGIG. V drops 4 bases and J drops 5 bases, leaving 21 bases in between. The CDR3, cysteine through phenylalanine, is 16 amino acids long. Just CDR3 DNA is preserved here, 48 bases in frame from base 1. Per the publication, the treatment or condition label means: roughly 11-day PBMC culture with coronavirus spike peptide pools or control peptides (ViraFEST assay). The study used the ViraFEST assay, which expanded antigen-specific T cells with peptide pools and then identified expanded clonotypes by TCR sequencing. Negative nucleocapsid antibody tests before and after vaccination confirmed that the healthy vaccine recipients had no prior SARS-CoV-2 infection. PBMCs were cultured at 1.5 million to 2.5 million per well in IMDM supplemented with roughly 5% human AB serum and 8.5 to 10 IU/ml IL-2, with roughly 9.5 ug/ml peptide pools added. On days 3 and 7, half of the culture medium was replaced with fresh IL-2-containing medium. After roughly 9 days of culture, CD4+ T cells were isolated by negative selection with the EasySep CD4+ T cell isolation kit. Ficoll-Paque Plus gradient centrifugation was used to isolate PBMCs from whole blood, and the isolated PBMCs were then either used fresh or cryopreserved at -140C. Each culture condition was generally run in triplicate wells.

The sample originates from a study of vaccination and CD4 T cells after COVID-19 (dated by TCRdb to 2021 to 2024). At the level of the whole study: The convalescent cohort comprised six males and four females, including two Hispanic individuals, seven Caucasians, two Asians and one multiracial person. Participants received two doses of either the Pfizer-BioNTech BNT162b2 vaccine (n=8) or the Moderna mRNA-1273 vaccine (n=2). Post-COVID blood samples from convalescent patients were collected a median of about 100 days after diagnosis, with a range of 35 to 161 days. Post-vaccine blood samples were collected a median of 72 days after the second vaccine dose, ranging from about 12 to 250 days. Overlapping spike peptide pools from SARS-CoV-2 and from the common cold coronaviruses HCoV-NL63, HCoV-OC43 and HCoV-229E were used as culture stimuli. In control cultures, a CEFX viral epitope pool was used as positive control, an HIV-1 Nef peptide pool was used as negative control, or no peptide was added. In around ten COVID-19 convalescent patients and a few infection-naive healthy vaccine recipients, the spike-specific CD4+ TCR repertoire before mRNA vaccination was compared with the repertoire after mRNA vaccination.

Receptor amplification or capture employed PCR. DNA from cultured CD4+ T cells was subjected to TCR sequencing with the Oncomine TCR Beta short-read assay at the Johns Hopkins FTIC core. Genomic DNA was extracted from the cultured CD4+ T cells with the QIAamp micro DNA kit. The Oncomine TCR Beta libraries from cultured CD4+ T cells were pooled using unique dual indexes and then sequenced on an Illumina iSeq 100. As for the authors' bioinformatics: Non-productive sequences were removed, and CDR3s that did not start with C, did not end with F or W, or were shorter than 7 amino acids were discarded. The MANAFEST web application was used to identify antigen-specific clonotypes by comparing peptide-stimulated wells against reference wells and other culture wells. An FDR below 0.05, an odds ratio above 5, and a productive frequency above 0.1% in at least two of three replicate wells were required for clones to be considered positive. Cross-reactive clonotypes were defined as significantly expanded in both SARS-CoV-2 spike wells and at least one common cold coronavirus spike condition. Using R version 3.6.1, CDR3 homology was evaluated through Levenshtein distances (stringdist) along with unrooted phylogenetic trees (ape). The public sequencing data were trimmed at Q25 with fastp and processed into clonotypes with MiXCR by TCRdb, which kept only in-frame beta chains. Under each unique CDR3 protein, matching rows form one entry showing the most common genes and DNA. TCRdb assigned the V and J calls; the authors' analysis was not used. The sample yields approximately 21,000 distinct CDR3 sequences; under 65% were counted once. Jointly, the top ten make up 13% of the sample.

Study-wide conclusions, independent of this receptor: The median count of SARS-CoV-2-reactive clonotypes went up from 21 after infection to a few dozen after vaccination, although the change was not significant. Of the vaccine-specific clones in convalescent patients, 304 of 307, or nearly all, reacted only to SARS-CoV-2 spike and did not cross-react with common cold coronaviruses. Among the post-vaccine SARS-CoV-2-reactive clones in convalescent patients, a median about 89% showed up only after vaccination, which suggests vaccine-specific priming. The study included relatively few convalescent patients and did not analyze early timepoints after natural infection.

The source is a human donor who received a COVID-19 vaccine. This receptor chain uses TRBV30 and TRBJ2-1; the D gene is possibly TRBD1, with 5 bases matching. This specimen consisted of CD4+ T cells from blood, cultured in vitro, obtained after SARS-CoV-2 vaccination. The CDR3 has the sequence CAWTLAPPTEDNEQFF. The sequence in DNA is TGTGCCTGGACCTTAGCCCCCCCGACAGAGGACAATGAGCAGTTCTTC.